These 27 T cell receptor beta chains were all obtained from the same sample, sequenced in a study of cytomegalovirus exposure and HLA in healthy donors. The PCR was carried out with 60 Vbeta primers and 13 Jbeta primers. Data came from immunoSEQ multiplex PCR; TCRdb stores just in-frame clones and leaves some out. The sample has 150,000 to 200,000 clones; over 75% are singletons. The sequencing input was PBMCs. These TCRs come from a man aged 50 to 59 in good health and CMV-seropositive.

V is TRBV30 and J is TRBJ1-2; 9 nucleotides match TRBD1. The length of the CDR3 is 16 residues. J gave up 5 bases and V 4 bases, and 14 bases lay outside the gene matches. Germline V gene data show CDR1 as GTSNPN and CDR2 as SVGIG (reference sequence). The CDR3 reads CAWTQKWDRDTYGYTF. The CDR3 region has the DNA TGTGCCTGGACCCAGAAGTGGGACAGGGACACTTATGGCTACACCTTC.

The chain is built from TRBV2 and TRBJ1-1; a possible D gene is TRBD1 (6 bases). Germline V gene sequence: CDR1 SNHLY, CDR2 FYNNEI. CDR3 size: 13 residues. Trimming took 11 bases from V and 5 from J, leaving 18 bases between them. The chain's CDR3 is CAQQPGAGTEAFF. For the CDR3, the DNA is TGTGCCCAGCAGCCAGGGGCTGGTACTGAAGCTTTCTTT.

This clone was counted a single time. V is TRBV19 and J is TRBJ2-1; 9 nucleotides agree with TRBD2. The germline CDR1 and CDR2 sequences are LNHDA and SQIVND (reference sequence). J was trimmed by 4 bases and V by 4 bases; bases with no gene match: 2. The CDR3 length is 14 residues. The CDR3 DNA reads as TGTGCCAGTAGTAGAAGCGGGGGGTACAATGAGCAGTTCTTC. Its translation: CASSRSGGYNEQFF. Together with reference TRBV19 and TRBJ2-1, the CDR3 gives the full variable domain: DGGITQSPKYLFRKEGQNVTLSCEQNLNHDAMYWYRQDPGQGLRLIYYSQIVNDFQKGDIAEGYSVSREKKESFPLTVTSAQKNPTAFYLCASSRSGGYNEQFFGPGTRLTVL.

The chain recombines TRBV7-9 with TRBJ1-2; D not certain. The germline V gene encodes CDR1 SEHNR and CDR2 FQNEAQ (reference sequence). The length of the CDR3 is 15 residues. Between the trimmed V and J ends, which lost 2 bases and 2 bases, there was a span of 12 bases. DNA for the CDR3: TGTGCCAGCAGCTTAAATCCGGGGATCAACTATGGCTACACCTTC. Protein: CASSLNPGINYGYTF.

The table lists this clone with a few counts. The chain links TRBV28 to TRBJ1-1, with D maybe TRBD1 (6 bases). Germline-derived CDR1 and CDR2 are MDHEN and SYDVKM. Trimming shortened V by 0 bases and J by 2 bases, and 7 bases separated the two germline ends. The CDR3 contains 14 residues. The CDR3 region is CASSLWTGNTEAFF. The CDR3 DNA is TGTGCCAGCAGTTTATGGACAGGAAACACTGAAGCTTTCTTT. Filled out from reference TRBV28 and TRBJ1-1, the complete variable domain reads DVKVTQSSRYLVKRTGEKVFLECVQDMDHENMFWYRQDPGLGLRLIYFSYDVKMKEKGDIPEGYSVSREKKERFSLILESASTNQTSMYLCASSLWTGNTEAFFGQGTRLTVV.

The chain carries TRBV4-3 and TRBJ2-5; weak D call: TRBD2 (5 bases). The V end was cut by 5 bases, the J end by 2 bases, with 9 bases between. Germline values: CDR1 LGHNA, CDR2 YSLEER. The CDR3 runs 13 residues. The CDR3 is CASSSGLQETQYF. CDR3 in DNA: TGCGCCAGCAGCTCCGGACTGCAAGAGACCCAGTACTTC.

This chain links TRBV15 with TRBJ2-5; TRBD2 aligns across 10 bases. The CDR3 totals 16 residues. The germline V gene encodes CDR1 LNHNV and CDR2 YYDKDF (reference sequence). Losses at the gene ends were 5 bases for V and 3 bases for J; bases not matched to a gene: 9. Written as DNA, the CDR3 is TGTGCCACCAGCCCGCGGACTAGCGGAAAAAAAGAGACCCAGTACTTC. Residues: CATSPRTSGKKETQYF.

The chain joins TRBV29-1 to TRBJ2-2; TRBD2 aligns across 7 bases. The J segment lost 5 bases and the V segment lost 6 bases, leaving 15 bases of the junction unmatched. CDR1 and CDR2 (germline): SQVTM, ANQGSEA. There are 16 residues in the CDR3. CDR3 sequence (DNA): TGCAGCGTATCCGCGATTAATCCGGGAGGAACCGGGGAGCTGTTTTTT. Translated: CSVSAINPGGTGELFF.

CDR3 nucleotides: TGCGCCAGCAGCCCCGAGGGCAGTACATACTATGGCTACACCTTC. It encodes CASSPEGSTYYGYTF. The rearrangement links TRBV5-1 to TRBJ1-2, with D unresolved. V lost 4 bases to trimming and J lost 3 bases, with 16 bases between them. The CDR3 is made up of 15 amino acids. Germline V gene sequence: CDR1 SGHRS, CDR2 YFSETQ. The variable domain in full, with the rest retrieved from reference TRBV5-1 and TRBJ1-2, is KAGVTQTPRYLIKTRGQQVTLSCSPISGHRSVSWYQQTPGQGLQFLFEYFSETQRNKGNFPGRFSGRQFSNSRSEMNVSTLELGDSALYLCASSPEGSTYYGYTFGSGTRLTVV.

This rearrangement joins TRBV9 to TRBJ2-7; 10 nucleotides match TRBD2. After removal of 4 bases from V and 7 bases from J, the junction contained 14 bases not matched to a gene. Germline CDR1 reads SGDLS; CDR2 reads YYNGEE. The CDR3 has 16 amino acids. CDR3 loop: CASSPPRSSGRHEQYF. As DNA, the CDR3 is TGTGCCAGCAGCCCCCCCCGGTCTAGCGGGAGACATGAGCAGTACTTC.

The chain has TRBV11-2 and TRBJ1-3; D uncertain. CDR3 length: 12 residues. The V gene's germline CDR1 is SGHAT and CDR2 FQNNGV. V lost 4 bases and J 3 bases, leaving 4 bases between the germline ends. The CDR3 DNA is TGTGCCAGCAGCTCCCTTGGAAACACCATATATTTT. Its translation is CASSSLGNTIYF.

The CDR3 DNA reads TGTGCCAGCAGTGAAGGAAGGGGGCAGGGCTATGGCTACACCTTC. Amino acids: CASSEGRGQGYGYTF. The rearrangement joins TRBV6-1 to TRBJ1-2; 7 positions agree with TRBD1. This CDR3 contains 15 residues. Trimming removed 1 base from V and 4 bases from J; junction bases left unmatched: 6. The germline CDR1 and CDR2 sequences are MNHNS and SASEGT.

The chain links TRBV28 to TRBJ2-7; 9 nucleotides agree with TRBD2. The CDR3 consists of 16 residues. J was trimmed by 1 base and V by 6 bases; bases with no gene match: 10. Germline V gene sequence: CDR1 MDHEN, CDR2 SYDVKM. CDR3 loop: CASSPPRTSGSYEQYF. In nucleotides, the CDR3 is TGTGCCAGCAGCCCGCCGAGAACTAGCGGGTCCTACGAGCAGTACTTC.

V gene TRBV28 combines with J gene TRBJ2-3, with a tentative D call TRBD2 (6 bases). Germline assignment: CDR1 MDHEN and CDR2 SYDVKM. The CDR3 extends over 17 amino acids. The ends were cut back, 8 bases at V and 1 base at J, with 22 bases in the middle. Here the CDR3 reads CASPPAPLSGRTDTQYF. The CDR3, as DNA: TGTGCCAGCCCCCCGGCCCCCTTGAGCGGGCGCACAGATACGCAGTATTTT.

The V call is TRBV29-1, the J call TRBJ1-1; 7 bases align to TRBD1. Per germline, CDR1 SQVTM and CDR2 ANQGSEA. The V segment lost 7 bases and the J segment 6 bases; nucleotides outside the gene matches: 14. The CDR3 spans 14 residues. The CDR3 region is CSAAQGQAAAEAFF. CDR3 DNA sequence: TGCAGCGCCGCACAAGGACAGGCGGCCGCTGAAGCTTTCTTT.

The rearrangement joins TRBV6-5 to TRBJ2-1; D is unresolved. Germline loops: CDR1 MNHEY, CDR2 SVGAGI. CDR3 length: 14 residues. Trimming stripped 8 bases from V and 4 bases from J, with 15 bases between. The CDR3 region is CASLSSTRYNEQFF. CDR3 nucleotide sequence: TGTGCCAGCCTTTCCTCGACTCGTTACAATGAGCAGTTCTTC.

This sequence joins TRBV18 and TRBJ2-5; D gene uncertain. The germline V and J ends were trimmed by 5 bases and 4 bases, with 8 bases remaining between them. The germline V gene encodes CDR1 KGHSH and CDR2 LQKENI. The CDR3 length is 12 residues. The CDR3 region has the DNA TGTGCCAGCTCAGTTGGCGGAGAGACCCAGTACTTC. This sequence encodes CASSVGGETQYF.

This clone has a handful of counts. The chain uses TRBV5-1 and TRBJ2-3; TRBD1 is a possible D gene (6 bases). V was clipped by 4 bases and J by 2 bases, with 14 bases between them. This CDR3 is 15 amino acids long. CDR1 is SGHRS and CDR2 is YFSETQ in the germline V gene. The CDR3 bases are TGCGCCAGCAGCCTACGGGGACAACACACAGATACGCAGTATTTT. Amino acid sequence: CASSLRGQHTDTQYF.

This chain uses TRBV29-1 with TRBJ2-7; 9 bases line up with TRBD1. J was trimmed by 6 bases and V by 4 bases; bases with no gene match: 4. Germline V gene data show CDR1 as SQVTM and CDR2 as ANQGSEA. The CDR3 spans 12 residues. DNA of the CDR3: TGCAGCGTTGGGGACAGGGTTGGCGAGCAGTACTTC. Its protein is CSVGDRVGEQYF.

This chain connects TRBV6-5 to TRBJ1-3; possibly TRBD1 for D (5 bases). This CDR3 is built from 14 residues. Germline values: CDR1 MNHEY, CDR2 SVGAGI. V was clipped by 0 bases and J by 4 bases, with 7 bases between them. The CDR3 DNA is TGTGCCAGCAGTTACTCGAGACAGGGAAACACCATATATTTT. This encodes CASSYSRQGNTIYF.

J is TRBJ2-3 and V is TRBV5-6; D perhaps matches TRBD2 (5 bases). CDR1 and CDR2 from the germline V gene are SGHDT and YYEEEE. This CDR3 comprises 13 residues. Trimming pared 4 bases from V and 5 bases from J, leaving 11 bases between. CDR3 DNA sequence: TGTGCCAGCAGCCGGGAATTTAGAGATACGCAGTATTTT. It is translated as CASSREFRDTQYF.

V is TRBV28 and J is TRBJ1-5; D not certain. Per the germline V gene, CDR1 is MDHEN and CDR2 is SYDVKM. V dropped 3 bases and J dropped 3 bases, with 3 bases sitting between them. This CDR3 spans 12 amino acids. For the CDR3, the DNA is TGTGCCAGCAGTTTCCTCAATCAGCCCCAGCATTTT. This translates into CASSFLNQPQHF.

This chain connects TRBV5-1 to TRBJ1-1, with D hard to call. CDR3 length: 14 residues. Germline V gene data show CDR1 as SGHRS and CDR2 as YFSETQ. V lost 0 bases and J 3 bases, leaving 9 bases between the germline ends. The CDR3 sequence: CASSLGRGYTEAFF. CDR3 coding DNA: TGCGCCAGCAGCTTGGGTCGAGGGTACACTGAAGCTTTCTTT.

The rearrangement links TRBV7-9 to TRBJ1-2, with D unresolved. Germline CDR1 is SEHNR and CDR2 is FQNEAQ (reference sequence). The length of the CDR3 is 13 residues. Deletions cut 3 bases from V and 8 bases from J, with 13 bases between. This CDR3 reads CASSLETVEGYTF. The DNA of the CDR3 is TGTGCCAGCAGCTTGGAGACGGTGGAGGGCTACACCTTC.

The chain employs TRBV28 and TRBJ1-2; D perhaps matches TRBD1 (5 bases). Germline loops: CDR1 MDHEN, CDR2 SYDVKM. This CDR3 region has 14 residues. Trimming took off 6 bases at V and 10 bases at J, with 21 bases between the two ends. The CDR3 nucleotides read TGTGCCAGCAGCACCACGGGGGGAGCCCTAGCCTACACCTTC. Amino acids: CASSTTGGALAYTF.

This chain uses TRBV28 with TRBJ1-4, with 9 bases matching TRBD1. V shed 1 base and J 7 bases; nucleotides not matched to a gene: 7. Germline-derived CDR1 and CDR2 are MDHEN and SYDVKM. The CDR3 is made up of 16 amino acids. Here the CDR3 reads CASSLSGTGSSEKLFF. In nucleotides, the CDR3 is TGTGCCAGCAGTTTATCGGGGACAGGGTCTAGTGAAAAACTGTTTTTT.

This clone was counted between two and nine times. The chain couples TRBV6-4 to TRBJ2-2; D not resolved. V lost 3 bases to trimming and J lost 6 bases, with 11 bases between them. The length of the CDR3 is 14 residues. Germline lookup yields CDR1 MRHNA and CDR2 SNTAGT. Here the CDR3 DNA reads TGTGCCAGCAGTGAACGGGTTTCGGCCGGGGAGCTGTTTTTT. Translation gives CASSERVSAGELFF.